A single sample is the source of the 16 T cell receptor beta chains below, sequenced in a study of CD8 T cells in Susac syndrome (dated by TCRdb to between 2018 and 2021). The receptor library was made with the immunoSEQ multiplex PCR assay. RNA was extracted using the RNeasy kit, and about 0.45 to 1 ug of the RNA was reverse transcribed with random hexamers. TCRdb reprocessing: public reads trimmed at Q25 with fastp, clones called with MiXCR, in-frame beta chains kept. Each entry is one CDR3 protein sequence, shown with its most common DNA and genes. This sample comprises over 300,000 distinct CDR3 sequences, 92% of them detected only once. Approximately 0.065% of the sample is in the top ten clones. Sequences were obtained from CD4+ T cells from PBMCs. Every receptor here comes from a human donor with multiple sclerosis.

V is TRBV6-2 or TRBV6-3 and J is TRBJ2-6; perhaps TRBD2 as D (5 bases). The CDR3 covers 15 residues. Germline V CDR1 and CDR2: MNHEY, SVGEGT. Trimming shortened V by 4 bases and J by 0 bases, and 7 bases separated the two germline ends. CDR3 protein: CASSSTSSGANVLTF. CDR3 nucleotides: TGTGCCAGCAGTTCCACTAGCTCTGGGGCCAACGTCCTGACTTTC.

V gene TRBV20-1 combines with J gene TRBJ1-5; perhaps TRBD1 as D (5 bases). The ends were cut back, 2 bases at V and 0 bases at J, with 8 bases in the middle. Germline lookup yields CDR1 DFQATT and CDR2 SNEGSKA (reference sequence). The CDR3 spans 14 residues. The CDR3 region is CSARKDTSNQPQHF. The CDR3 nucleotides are TGCAGTGCTAGAAAGGACACTAGCAATCAGCCCCAGCATTTT.

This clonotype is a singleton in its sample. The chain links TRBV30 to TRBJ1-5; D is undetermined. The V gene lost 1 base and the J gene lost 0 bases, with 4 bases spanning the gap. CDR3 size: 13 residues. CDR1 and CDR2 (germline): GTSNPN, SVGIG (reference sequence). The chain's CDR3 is CAWSEGSNQPQHF. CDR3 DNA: TGTGCCTGGAGTGAGGGTAGCAATCAGCCCCAGCATTTT.

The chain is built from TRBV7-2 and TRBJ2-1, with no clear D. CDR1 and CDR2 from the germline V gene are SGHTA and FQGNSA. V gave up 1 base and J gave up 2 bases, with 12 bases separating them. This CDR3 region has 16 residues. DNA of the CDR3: TGTGCCAGCAGCTTAGACCTCAACTTCCCCTACAATGAGCAGTTCTTC. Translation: CASSLDLNFPYNEQFF.

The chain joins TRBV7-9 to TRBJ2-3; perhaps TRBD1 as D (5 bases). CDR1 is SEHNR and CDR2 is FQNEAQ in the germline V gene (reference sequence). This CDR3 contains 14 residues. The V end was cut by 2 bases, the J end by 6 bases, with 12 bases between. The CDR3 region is CASSLMGLLDTQYF. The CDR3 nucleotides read TGTGCCAGCAGCTTAATGGGGCTGTTGGATACGCAGTATTTT.

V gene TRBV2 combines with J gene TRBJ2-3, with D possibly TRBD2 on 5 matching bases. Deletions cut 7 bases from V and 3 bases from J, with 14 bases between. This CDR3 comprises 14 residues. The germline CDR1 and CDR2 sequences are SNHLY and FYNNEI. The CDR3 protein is CASTPRRGTDTQYF. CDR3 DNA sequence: TGTGCCAGCACACCACGGAGAGGGACAGATACGCAGTATTTT.

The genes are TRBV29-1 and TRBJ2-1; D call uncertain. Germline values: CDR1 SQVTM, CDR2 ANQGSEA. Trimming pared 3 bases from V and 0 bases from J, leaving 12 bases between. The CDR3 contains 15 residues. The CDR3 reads CSVDEPMSSYNEQFF. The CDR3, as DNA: TGCAGCGTTGACGAGCCTATGAGCTCCTACAATGAGCAGTTCTTC.

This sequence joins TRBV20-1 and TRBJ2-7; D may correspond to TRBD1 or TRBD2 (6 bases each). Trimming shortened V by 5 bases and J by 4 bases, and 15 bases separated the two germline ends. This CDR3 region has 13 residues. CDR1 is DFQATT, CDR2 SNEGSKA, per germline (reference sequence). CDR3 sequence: CSAQVGGGYEQYF. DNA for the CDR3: TGCAGTGCTCAAGTGGGGGGCGGGTACGAGCAGTACTTC.

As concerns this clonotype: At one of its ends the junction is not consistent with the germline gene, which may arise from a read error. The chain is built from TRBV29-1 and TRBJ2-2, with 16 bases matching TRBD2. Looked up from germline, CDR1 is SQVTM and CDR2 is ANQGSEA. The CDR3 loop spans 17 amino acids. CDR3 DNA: TGCAGCGTCGAAGGGACTAGCGGGAGGGAAAGGACCGGGGAGCTGTTTTTT. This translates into CSVEGTSGRERTGELFF.

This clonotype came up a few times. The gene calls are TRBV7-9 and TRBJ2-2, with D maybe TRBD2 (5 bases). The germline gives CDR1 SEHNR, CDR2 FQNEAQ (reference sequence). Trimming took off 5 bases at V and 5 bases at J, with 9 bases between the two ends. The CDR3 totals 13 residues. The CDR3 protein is CASSRDYTGELFF. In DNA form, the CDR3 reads TGTGCCAGCAGCCGAGACTATACCGGGGAGCTGTTTTTT.

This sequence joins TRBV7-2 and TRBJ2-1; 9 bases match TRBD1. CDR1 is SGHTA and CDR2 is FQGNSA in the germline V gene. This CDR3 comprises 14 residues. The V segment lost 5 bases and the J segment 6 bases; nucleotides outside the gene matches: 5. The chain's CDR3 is CASSRRDRANEQFF. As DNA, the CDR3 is TGTGCCAGCAGCCGCCGGGACAGGGCCAATGAGCAGTTCTTC.

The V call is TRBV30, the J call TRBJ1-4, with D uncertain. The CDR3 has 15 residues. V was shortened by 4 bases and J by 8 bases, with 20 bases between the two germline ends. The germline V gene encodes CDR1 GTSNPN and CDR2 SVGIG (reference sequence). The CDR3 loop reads CAWKEPAGRREKLFF. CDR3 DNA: TGTGCCTGGAAAGAGCCCGCGGGAAGGAGGGAAAAACTGTTTTTT.

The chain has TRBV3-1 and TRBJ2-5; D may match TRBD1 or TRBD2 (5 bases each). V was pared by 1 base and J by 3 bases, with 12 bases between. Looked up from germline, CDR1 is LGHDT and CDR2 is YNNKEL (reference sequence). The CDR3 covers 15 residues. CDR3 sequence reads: CASSQAFVGEETQYF. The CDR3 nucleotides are TGTGCCAGCAGCCAAGCCTTTGTGGGGGAAGAGACCCAGTACTTC.

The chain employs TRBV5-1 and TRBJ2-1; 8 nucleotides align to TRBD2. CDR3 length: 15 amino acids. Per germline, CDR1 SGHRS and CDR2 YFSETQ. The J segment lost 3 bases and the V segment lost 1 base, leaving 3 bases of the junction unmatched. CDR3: CASSLRGGNYNEQFF. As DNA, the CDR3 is TGCGCCAGCAGCTTGCGGGGGGGCAACTACAATGAGCAGTTCTTC.

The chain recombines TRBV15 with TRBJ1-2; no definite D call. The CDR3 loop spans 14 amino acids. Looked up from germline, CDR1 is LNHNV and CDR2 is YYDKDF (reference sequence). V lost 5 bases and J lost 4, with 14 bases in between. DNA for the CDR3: TGTGCCACCAGCCCTAGAACTTCCGGCTATGGCTACACCTTC. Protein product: CATSPRTSGYGYTF.

The CDR3 spells CSARDGTGAMNTEAFF. Here the CDR3 DNA reads TGCAGTGCTAGAGATGGAACAGGGGCCATGAACACTGAAGCTTTCTTT. J is TRBJ1-1 and V is TRBV20-1; 7 nucleotides agree with TRBD1. The CDR3 has 16 amino acids. Trimming removed 0 bases from V and 0 bases from J; junction bases left unmatched: 7. Germline CDR1 DFQATT, CDR2 SNEGSKA (reference sequence).